This T cell receptor beta chain was identified in a study of T cells in Graves' hyperthyroidism and ophthalmopathy. Study-wide results and limits: Most thyroid clonotypes expanded above 0.001 appeared in blood too.

Worth noting for this clonotype: What it binds is not known. With a much larger clone just one base away, this may be a read error.

Germline CDR1 and CDR2: SGHTA and FQGTGA. CDR3 length: 14 amino acids. Amplification of TCR beta CDR3 regions used RNA as the template. The primer set for the first-round RT-PCR of the TCR CDR3 was HTBI. TCRdb fed the multiplex PCR reads into MiXCR, producing one record per CDR3 protein. This sample has a few hundred thousand distinct CDR3 sequences, with around 46% found just once. The chain carries TRBV7-3 and TRBJ2-5; perhaps TRBD2 as D (5 bases). This clonotype was sampled from a woman younger than 30 with Graves' hyperthyroidism. Sequenced: peripheral blood or thyroid tissue (not recorded which). Written as DNA, the CDR3 is TGTGCCAGCAACCGCGTAGGACTTCAAGAGACCCAGCACTTC. Protein: CASNRVGLQETQHF.